This T cell receptor beta chain was documented in a study of shared clonotypes between healthy human individuals. As concerns this clone: Its specificity is not known.

Regarding the study as a whole: Only a few donors were included, so the genetic and exposure-history diversity represented was limited.

Some clones are missing from TCRdb's copy, which holds only in-frame ones; the method was immunoSEQ multiplex PCR. The repertoire holds 330,000 or so clones, with approximately 79% as singletons. CDR1 LNHNV and CDR2 YYDKDF come from the germline V gene (reference sequence). The CDR3 has 14 amino acids. The germline V and J ends were trimmed by 1 base and 6 bases, with 9 bases remaining between them. Caucasian adults residing in Nashville, Tennessee made up all the donors. This clonotype was obtained from a man aged 25-40 years in good health. Sequenced sample: memory CD4+ T cells sorted from blood. Stated subset: CD45RA-negative fraction. The gene calls are TRBV15 and TRBJ2-2; D call uncertain. CDR3 coding DNA: TGTGCCACCAGCAGAGCCCTTGGACCCGGGGAGCTGTTTTTT. Its protein product is CATSRALGPGELFF. The full variable domain, with the rest looked up from reference TRBV15 and TRBJ2-2, is DAMVIQNPRYQVTQFGKPVTLSCSQTLNHNVMYWYQQKSSQAPKLLFHYYDKDFNNEADTPDNFQSRRPNTSFCFLDIRSPGLGDTAMYLCATSRALGPGELFFGEGSRLTVL.